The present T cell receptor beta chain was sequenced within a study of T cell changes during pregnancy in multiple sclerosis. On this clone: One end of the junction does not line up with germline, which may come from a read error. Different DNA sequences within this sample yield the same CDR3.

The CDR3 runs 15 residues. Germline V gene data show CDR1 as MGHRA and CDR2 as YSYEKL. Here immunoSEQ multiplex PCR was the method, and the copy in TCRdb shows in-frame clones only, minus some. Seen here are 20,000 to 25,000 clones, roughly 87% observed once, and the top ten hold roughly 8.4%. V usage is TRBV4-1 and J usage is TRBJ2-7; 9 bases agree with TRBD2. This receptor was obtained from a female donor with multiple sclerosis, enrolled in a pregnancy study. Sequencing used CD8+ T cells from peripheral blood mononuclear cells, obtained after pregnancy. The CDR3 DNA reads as TGTGCCAGCAGCCAATCCGTAGCGGGGGACTACGAGCAGTACTTC. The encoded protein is CASSQSVAGDYEQYF.